This entry lists 10 T cell receptor beta chains sequenced from one sample in a study of human T cells and chemical hapten exposure. Described time point: patch test 2, 6 weeks after DPC sensitization. Treatment meaning: therapeutic diphenylcyclopropenone sensitization with weekly scalp DPC. One entry per CDR3 protein results from TCRdb running MiXCR on the RACE reads. The repertoire holds 70,000 to 90,000 distinct CDR3 sequences, with under 11% as singletons. Sequencing used whole blood, obtained in connection with sensitization to the hapten diphenylcyclopropenone (DPC). All receptors come from a woman aged 50 to 65 with alopecia areata. Some clones in this sample may be carry-over from other donors' samples.

J is TRBJ1-1 and V is TRBV30; TRBD1 might be the D (6 bases). Germline V CDR1 and CDR2: GTSNPN, SVGIG (reference sequence). This CDR3 is 16 amino acids long. With 0 bases removed from V and 0 bases from J, the gap between germline ends came to 14 bases. This CDR3 is CAWSVLGAGLNTEAFF. CDR3 nucleotides: TGTGCCTGGAGTGTACTGGGGGCAGGCCTGAACACTGAAGCTTTCTTT. The entire variable domain, with the rest obtained from reference TRBV30 and TRBJ1-1, is as follows: SQTIHQWPATLVQPVGSPLSLECTVEGTSNPNLYWYRQAAGRGLQLLFYSVGIGQISSEVPQNLSASRPQDRQFILSSKKLLLSDSGFYLCAWSVLGAGLNTEAFFGQGTRLTVV.

This chain links TRBV7-7 with TRBJ2-5, with 9 bases lining up with TRBD1. Trimming took 5 bases from V and 1 from J; bases not matched to a gene: 8. The CDR3 covers 16 residues. Germline CDR1 and CDR2: SSHAT and FNYEAQ (reference sequence). The CDR3 loop reads CASSIGGQGSQETQYF. CDR3 nucleotide sequence: TGTGCCAGCAGCATAGGGGGACAGGGATCCCAAGAGACCCAGTACTTC. The full variable domain, rest sourced from reference TRBV7-7 and TRBJ2-5, is GAGVSQSPRYKVTKRGQDVTLRCDPISSHATLYWYQQALGQGPEFLTYFNYEAQPDKSGLPSDRFSAERPEGSISTLTIQRTEQRDSAMYRCASSIGGQGSQETQYFGPGTRLLVL.

This clonotype was picked up many times. This chain's CDR3 is CASRSTSESYNEQFF. Written as DNA, the CDR3 is TGTGCCAGCAGATCTACTAGCGAATCCTACAATGAGCAGTTCTTC. The chain links TRBV6-6 to TRBJ2-1, with TRBD2 matching over 7 bases. CDR3 size: 15 residues. The germline V gene has CDR1 MNHNY and CDR2 SVGAGI (reference sequence). Trimming removed 6 bases from V and 1 base from J; junction bases left unmatched: 6.

This clonotype was found a few times. The gene calls are TRBV20-1 and TRBJ1-3; no clear D. Germline CDR1 DFQATT, CDR2 SNEGSKA (reference sequence). V lost 1 base and J lost 3, with 10 bases in between. The CDR3 runs 14 residues. The CDR3 DNA sequence: TGCAGTGCTAGAGGACCATTCGATGGAAACACCATATATTTT. Translated: CSARGPFDGNTIYF.

This clonotype was seen many times. The chain employs TRBV29-1 and TRBJ1-2; D gene unclear. Trimming stripped 4 bases from V and 5 bases from J, with 11 bases between. The length of the CDR3 is 12 residues. Germline CDR1 SQVTM, CDR2 ANQGSEA. The CDR3, as DNA: TGCAGCGTTGGGGGAACGGATTATGGCTACACCTTC. Translating gives CSVGGTDYGYTF. Using reference TRBV29-1 and TRBJ1-2 for the parts outside the CDR3, the full variable domain is SAVISQKPSRDICQRGTSLTIQCQVDSQVTMMFWYRQQPGQSLTLIATANQGSEATYESGFVIDKFPISRPNLTFSTLTVSNMSPEDSSIYLCSVGGTDYGYTFGSGTRLTVV.

At least ten counts were recorded for this clonotype. This rearrangement joins TRBV24-1 to TRBJ2-5, with 10 bases fitting TRBD1. Germline trimming cut 3 bases from V and 4 bases from J; bases unmatched to any gene: 10. Per the germline V gene, CDR1 is KGHDR and CDR2 is SFDVKD. CDR3 length: 17 residues. The CDR3 DNA reads as TGTGCCACCAGTGATCCCACCTTGGGGACAGGGGTAGAGACCCAGTACTTC. Its translation is CATSDPTLGTGVETQYF.

The V call is TRBV11-2, the J call TRBJ2-3; D possibly corresponds to TRBD2 (5 bases). Trimming took off 1 base at V and 2 bases at J, with 10 bases between the two ends. The V gene's germline CDR1 is SGHAT and CDR2 FQNNGV. The CDR3 consists of 15 residues. The CDR3 DNA follows: TGTGCCAGCAGCTTAGTAGCGTTTTACACAGATACGCAGTATTTT. Its protein product is CASSLVAFYTDTQYF.

There are many counts of this clonotype. The DNA for the CDR3 is TGTGCCAGCAGTTTGCTTGGGGCAGGGCAAAATGGCTACACCTTC. Translated, it gives CASSLLGAGQNGYTF. This chain joins TRBV12-3 or TRBV12-4 and TRBJ1-2; possible D gene TRBD1, 5 bases. The CDR3 spans 15 residues. The ends were cut back, 3 bases at V and 6 bases at J, with 17 bases in the middle.

This clonotype was counted ten times or more. The chain joins TRBV20-1 to TRBJ2-5; 16 positions match TRBD2. Germline V lookup: CDR1 DFQATT, CDR2 SNEGSKA (reference sequence). The CDR3 loop spans 18 amino acids. J gave up 0 bases and V 5 bases, and 9 bases lay outside the gene matches. This CDR3 reads CSAQTPGLAGGHQETQYF. CDR3 coding DNA: TGCAGTGCTCAGACCCCGGGACTAGCGGGAGGGCACCAAGAGACCCAGTACTTC.

This clonotype was found many times. The CDR3 loop reads CASSSPSRGGYTF. The CDR3 nucleotides are TGTGCCAGCAGTTCCCCCTCTCGGGGCGGCTACACCTTC. The rearrangement uses TRBV28 and TRBJ1-2; TRBD1 is a possible D gene (5 bases). From germline, CDR1 is MDHEN and CDR2 SYDVKM. The CDR3 is made up of 13 amino acids. Between the trimmed V and J ends, which lost 4 bases and 8 bases, there was a span of 14 bases.